A selection of T cell receptor beta chains follows, all from one sample in a study of T cells in tumors after PD-1 blockade. The table came from immunoSEQ multiplex PCR; TCRdb's copy has only in-frame clones and leaves some out. This table holds about 20,000 clones, roughly 78% found once. The sequencing here drew on PBMCs, taken before anti-PD-1 treatment. The receptors stem from a human donor with basal cell carcinoma. Each CDR3 is given with its conserved first and last residue. A D gene is named only where the DNA matches it firmly. Clone sizes are given selectively: once, few, many, or a class where the clone is expanded.

abundance,j_gene,v_gene,d_gene,CDR3nt,CDR3aa
few,TRBJ2-7,TRBV5-1,TRBD2,TGCGCCAGCAGTCGGCAAGCGGGAAACTACGAGCAGTACTTC,CASSRQAGNYEQYF
once,TRBJ2-3,TRBV21-1,.,TGTGCCAGCAACGGTAGCGGGGGGCGCTCAAATACGCAGTATTTT,CASNGSGGRSNTQYF
once,TRBJ2-7,TRBV19,TRBD1,TGTGCCAGTAGTATAGATCTTCGGGGACAGGCACTTAACGAGCAGTACTTC,CASSIDLRGQALNEQYF
few,TRBJ2-7,TRBV4-3,.,TGCGCCAGCAGCCAAGGGAGGGGGGGCCTCTACGAGCAGTACTTC,CASSQGRGGLYEQYF
.,TRBJ2-1,TRBV28,.,TGTGCCAGCAGTCCCCCCCCCGGGACTCCGTACAATGAGCAGTTCTTC,CASSPPPGTPYNEQFF
.,TRBJ2-1,TRBV7-2,TRBD2,TGTGCCAGCAGCGGACTAGCGGGACCCTACAATGAGCAGTTCTTC,CASSGLAGPYNEQFF
few,TRBJ1-1,TRBV5-4,.,TGTGCCAGCAGCTTGGACCCGAACACTGAAGCTTTCTTT,CASSLDPNTEAFF
.,TRBJ2-7,TRBV7-9,.,TGTGCCAGCAGCTTAGACGCGGGGGCTTACCACGAGCAGTACTTC,CASSLDAGAYHEQYF
.,TRBJ1-1,TRBV6-2/TRBV6-3,.,TGTGCCAGCAGTTTGTACACTGAAGCTTTCTTT,CASSLYTEAFF
.,TRBJ2-7,TRBV6-6,.,TGTGCCAGCAGTTCATACTACGAGCAGTACTTC,CASSSYYEQYF
few,TRBJ1-1,TRBV19,.,TGTGCCAGTAGTATGGGGGGGCGAAACACTGAAGCTTTCTTT,CASSMGGRNTEAFF
.,TRBJ2-1,TRBV10-1,TRBD2,TGCGCCAGCAGTGAATTTAGCGGGAGAGCCTACAATGAGCAGTTCTTC,CASSEFSGRAYNEQFF
.,TRBJ1-3,TRBV5-4,.,TGTGCCAGCAGCTTGGGCCTTTCGAACTCTGGAAACACCATATATTTT,CASSLGLSNSGNTIYF
once,TRBJ2-7,TRBV2,.,TGTGCCAGCAGCCCCCGTTATAAGACAGGATGGGAGCAGTACTTC,CASSPRYKTGWEQYF
.,TRBJ1-1,TRBV2,.,TGTGCCAGCTCCCCGTTTGGCACTGAAGCTTTCTTT,CASSPFGTEAFF
.,TRBJ1-2,TRBV6-5,TRBD1,TGTGCCAGCAGCCGCAGGGGGCCTACCTATGGCTACACCTTC,CASSRRGPTYGYTF
few,TRBJ1-1,TRBV21-1,.,TGTGCCAGCAGCAAAGCGGAGGGGCGGGAGGAGGTCACTGAAGCTTTCTTT,CASSKAEGREEVTEAFF
.,TRBJ2-7,TRBV4-2,.,TGTGCCAGCAGCCATGGGACCAAGGGATACGAGCAGTACTTC,CASSHGTKGYEQYF
.,TRBJ1-2,TRBV5-1,.,TGCGCCAGCAGGACAGACTCTAGGTATGGCTACACCTTC,CASRTDSRYGYTF
.,TRBJ1-6,TRBV10-3,.,TGTGCCATCAGTGAATCCGCAGGGTATAATTCACCCCTCCACTTT,CAISESAGYNSPLHF
once,TRBJ1-2,TRBV4-3,.,TGCGCCAGCAGCCAAGAGAGACAGACCTTTCTTAACTATGGCTACACCTTC,CASSQERQTFLNYGYTF
.,TRBJ2-5,TRBV19,TRBD2,TGTGCCAGTAGTGGCGGAGGGGGACTAGGGACCCAGTACTTC,CASSGGGGLGTQYF
.,TRBJ1-1,TRBV3-1/TRBV3-2,.,TGTGCCAGCAGCCAAGCTTTGGACACTGAAGCTTTCTTT,CASSQALDTEAFF
.,TRBJ1-1,TRBV25-1,.,TGTGCCAGCAGTCCTGGACTATCTGGAGCTTTCTTT,CASSPGLSGAFF
.,TRBJ2-1,TRBV7-6,.,TGTGCCAGCAGCTTACTTACCTACGCCCTAAGCTCCTACAATGAGCAGTTCTTC,CASSLLTYALSSYNEQFF
.,TRBJ2-3,TRBV14,.,TGTGCCAGCAGCTTCATTATCGGGACAGATACGCAGTATTTT,CASSFIIGTDTQYF
.,TRBJ2-7,TRBV5-1,TRBD2,TGCGCCAGCAGCCAAAGCGGGAGGGCCGACGAGCAGTACTTC,CASSQSGRADEQYF
.,TRBJ2-1,TRBV15,.,TGTGCCACCAGCAGAGTTAGGGAAAGTATCAATGAGCAGTTCTTC,CATSRVRESINEQFF
.,TRBJ1-2,TRBV3-1/TRBV3-2,.,TGTGCCAGCAGCTCAGGGTCTACGTTAGGCTACACCTTC,CASSSGSTLGYTF
once,TRBJ2-3,TRBV18,TRBD2,TGTGCCAGCTCACCGCCGGGACTAGCGGGAGCCACAGATACGCAGTATTTT,CASSPPGLAGATDTQYF
.,TRBJ2-7,TRBV5-4,TRBD2,TGTGCCAGCAGCTTGCGACTAGCGGGAGTCTACGAGCAGTACTTC,CASSLRLAGVYEQYF
.,TRBJ2-4,TRBV7-3,.,TGTGCCAGCAGCTCTAACCAGGGGAACATTCAGTACTTC,CASSSNQGNIQYF
.,TRBJ2-3,TRBV12-3/TRBV12-4,.,TGTGCCAGCAATGGGGACTTTGATACGCAGTATTTT,CASNGDFDTQYF
.,TRBJ2-3,TRBV24-1,TRBD2,TGTGCCACCCAGCGGGGCCCTACGGATACGCAGTATTTT,CATQRGPTDTQYF
few,TRBJ2-1,TRBV2,.,TGTGCCACCAGTGATGGGGGGGCGGGGGTGGGGAGCTCCTACAATGAGCAGTTCTTC,CATSDGGAGVGSSYNEQFF
few,TRBJ1-2,TRBV6-2/TRBV6-3,TRBD1,TGTGCCAGCAGTTACCTCCGGGACAGGGAGAAAAATGGCTACACCTTC,CASSYLRDREKNGYTF
.,TRBJ2-1,TRBV5-1,TRBD2,TGCGCCAGCAGCTTGGCGGGACTAGTCAATGAGCAGTTCTTC,CASSLAGLVNEQFF
.,TRBJ2-7,TRBV5-1,TRBD1,TGCGCCAGCAGCTTTAATACAGGGCTGGGGACAGGGAGGAGGGAGCAGTACTTC,CASSFNTGLGTGRREQYF
.,TRBJ2-2,TRBV12-5,.,TGTGCTAGTGGTTTGGTACCTAACACCGGGGAGCTGTTTTTT,CASGLVPNTGELFF
.,TRBJ1-2,TRBV19,TRBD1,TGTGCCAGTAGTACCCCGGGGACAGTCTCCGCTCTCAACTATGGCTACACCTTC,CASSTPGTVSALNYGYTF
.,TRBJ2-3,TRBV7-3,TRBD2,TGTGCCAGCAGCCGTCATAGCGGGGGGCCAGGTGATAGGCAGTATTTT,CASSRHSGGPGDRQYF
.,TRBJ1-2,TRBV3-1/TRBV3-2,.,TGTGCCAGCAGCCTGGGTCGTGGCTACACCTTC,CASSLGRGYTF
once,TRBJ1-1,TRBV6-1,.,TGTGCCAGCAGTGACAGTCTCAGAATGAACACTGAAGCTTTCTTT,CASSDSLRMNTEAFF
.,TRBJ1-2,TRBV7-9,.,TGTGCCAGCAGGCGACCGGACGGGAGCAACTATGGCTACACCTTC,CASRRPDGSNYGYTF
.,TRBJ1-5,TRBV19,.,TGTGCCAGTAGTATCAGTGGTGATCAGCCCCAGCATTTT,CASSISGDQPQHF
.,TRBJ2-6,TRBV19,.,TGTGCCAGTACTTCCAGGGCGATTCTCTCTGGGGCCAACGTCCTGACTTTC,CASTSRAILSGANVLTF
.,TRBJ2-3,TRBV4-3,TRBD1,TGCGCCAGCAGCCAGGGGGTGGGACAGGGGGCAGATACGCAGTATTTT,CASSQGVGQGADTQYF
.,TRBJ2-7,TRBV5-5,TRBD2,TGTGCCAGCAGCCCAAAGCGGGGTAGCTCCTACGAGCAGTACTTC,CASSPKRGSSYEQYF
.,TRBJ2-5,TRBV15,.,TGTGCCACCAGCAGAGACAGGGTCCAAGAGACCCAGTACTTC,CATSRDRVQETQYF
.,TRBJ2-5,TRBV5-4,TRBD2,TGTGCCAGCAGCTCCTTAATGGGGGGGAAGCGGGAGACCCAGTACTTC,CASSSLMGGKRETQYF
once,TRBJ2-5,TRBV7-9,TRBD2,TGTGCCAGCAGCCCAACTAGCGGGAGAGGGTCAGAGACCCAGTACTTC,CASSPTSGRGSETQYF
.,TRBJ1-4,TRBV9,.,TGTGCCAGCAGCGTAGGGATAGGGTTGGGAGAAAAACTGTTTTTT,CASSVGIGLGEKLFF
.,TRBJ1-2,TRBV28,.,TGTGCCAGCACCTCTACAGGAGCGCCTAACTATGGCTACACCTTC,CASTSTGAPNYGYTF
.,TRBJ1-1,TRBV7-2,TRBD1,TGTGCCAGCAGCTACCCCAGGGGGCCCCACCGAGGCACTGAAGCTTTCTTT,CASSYPRGPHRGTEAFF
once,TRBJ2-5,TRBV18,TRBD1,TGTGCCAGCTCACTTCCGAGGGGACAGGGGGCTTGGAAAGAGACCCAGTACTTC,CASSLPRGQGAWKETQYF
.,TRBJ2-5,TRBV27,.,TGTGCCAGCAGTTTATCGGAGACCCAGTACTTC,CASSLSETQYF
once,TRBJ1-6,TRBV2,TRBD1,TGTGCCAGCAAACGGGACAGGGCGAACTATAATTCACCCCTCCACTTT,CASKRDRANYNSPLHF